This TCR beta chain was identified during a study of blood T cells in healthy people across ages. Study-wide results and caveats: As age increased, TCR beta diversity per million T cells fell in a roughly linear fashion. There were more naive CD4+ cells and higher diversity in long-lived donors than in aged donors.

To note about this clonotype: As yet, its antigen is unknown.

Investigators took ten milliliters of peripheral blood from every donor. Sample-barcoded 5' priming and a J-beta primer mix drove a second PCR of about 6 to 12 cycles. CDR3-containing paired-end reads numbered at least 3 million in each sample. TCRdb ran MiXCR on the 5' RACE reads and lists one entry per CDR3 protein. The repertoire holds roughly 2 million distinct CDR3 sequences, with about 50% as singletons. There are 12 residues in the CDR3. The V gene lost 6 bases and the J gene lost 3 bases, with 9 bases spanning the gap. The receptor's source is a woman in her thirties or forties in good health. J is TRBJ2-7 and V is TRBV12-3 or TRBV12-4, with D perhaps being TRBD1 or TRBD2 (5 bases each). Sequencing was performed on blood. CDR3 coding DNA: TGTGCCAGCAGGAGGGGCCGCTACGAGCAGTACTTC. As protein: CASRRGRYEQYF.